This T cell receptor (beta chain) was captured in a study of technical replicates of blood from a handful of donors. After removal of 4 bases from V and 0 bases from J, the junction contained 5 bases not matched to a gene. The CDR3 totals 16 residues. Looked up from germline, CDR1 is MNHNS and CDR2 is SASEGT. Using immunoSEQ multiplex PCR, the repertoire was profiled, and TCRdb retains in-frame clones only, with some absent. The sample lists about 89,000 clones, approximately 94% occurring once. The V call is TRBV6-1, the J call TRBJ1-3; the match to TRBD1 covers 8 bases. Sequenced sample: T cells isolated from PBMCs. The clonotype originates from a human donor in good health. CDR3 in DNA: TGTGCCAGCAGTGTACAGGGGGGACTCTCTGGAAACACCATATATTTT. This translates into CASSVQGGLSGNTIYF.